One sample yielded the 27 T cell receptor beta chains listed below, sequenced in a study of blood T cell repertoires in COVID-19. Profiling relied on immunoSEQ multiplex PCR, and the TCRdb table lists in-frame clones only, not all of them. The sample lists fewer than 150,000 clones; approximately 84% were seen once. The material sequenced was peripheral blood. Receptor source: a human donor in a cohort sampled during active COVID-19.

V is TRBV7-6 and J is TRBJ2-3; 8 positions match TRBD2. Losses at the gene ends were 7 bases for V and 5 bases for J; bases not matched to a gene: 11. Germline CDR1 and CDR2: SGHVS and FNYEAQ. CDR3 length: 15 amino acids. This CDR3 is CASTATSVSEDTQYF. The DNA for the CDR3 is TGTGCCAGCACGGCGACTAGCGTGAGTGAAGATACGCAGTATTTT.

The table lists this clone with a few counts. The chain couples TRBV4-1 to TRBJ1-4, with D possibly matching TRBD1 (6 bases). This CDR3 has 16 amino acids. Trimming shortened V by 0 bases and J by 8 bases, and 16 bases separated the two germline ends. In germline, CDR1 is MGHRA, CDR2 YSYEKL. The CDR3 spells CASSQDPQGIREKLFF. The CDR3 nucleotides are TGCGCCAGCAGCCAAGATCCACAGGGTATTCGGGAAAAACTGTTTTTT.

This clone was seen a single time. The chain carries TRBV7-3 and TRBJ2-5, with 8 bases lining up with TRBD2. Germline V gives CDR1 SGHTA, CDR2 FQGTGA. The CDR3 extends over 15 amino acids. Germline trimming cut 5 bases from V and 3 bases from J; bases unmatched to any gene: 8. The CDR3: CASSPRGLVEETQYF. CDR3 nucleotide sequence: TGTGCCAGCAGCCCGAGGGGACTAGTTGAAGAGACCCAGTACTTC.

V and J are TRBV6-2 or TRBV6-3 and TRBJ2-3; TRBD1 agrees at 8 bases. Germline V gives CDR1 MNHEY, CDR2 SVGEGT. Trimming at V came to 2 bases and at J to 4 bases, leaving 8 bases not matched to a gene. The CDR3 is made up of 16 amino acids. CDR3 DNA sequence: TGTGCCAGCAGTTACCCGGGACAGGCCTTCGCAGATACGCAGTATTTT. Amino acids: CASSYPGQAFADTQYF.

The genes are TRBV5-1 and TRBJ2-3; 7 nucleotides line up with TRBD2. After removal of 3 bases from V and 3 bases from J, the junction contained 7 bases not matched to a gene. This CDR3 contains 15 residues. Germline CDR1 is SGHRS and CDR2 is YFSETQ. DNA of the CDR3: TGCGCCAGCAGCTCTGCTAGCGGACCAACAGATACGCAGTATTTT. Amino acid sequence: CASSSASGPTDTQYF.

The chain carries TRBV11-2 and TRBJ1-4, with TRBD1 as a possible D gene (6 bases). The CDR3 is made up of 14 amino acids. The germline CDR1 and CDR2 sequences are SGHAT and FQNNGV. Trimming removed 4 bases from V and 3 bases from J, with 9 bases in between. For the CDR3, the DNA is TGTGCCAGCAGCTCAGGGGTGGCTAATGAAAAACTGTTTTTT. It translates to CASSSGVANEKLFF.

V is TRBV28 and J is TRBJ1-2, with TRBD1 matching 7 bases. This CDR3 is built from 14 residues. V was clipped by 5 bases and J by 3 bases; unmatched bases: 6. The germline gives CDR1 MDHEN, CDR2 SYDVKM. In DNA form, the CDR3 reads TGTGCCAGCAGTCCAGGGGACAGCTACTATGGCTACACCTTC. This sequence encodes CASSPGDSYYGYTF.

This chain's CDR3 is CASRIQGTTNEKLFF. Written as DNA, the CDR3 is TGTGCCAGCCGAATTCAGGGGACGACTAATGAAAAACTGTTTTTT. The gene calls are TRBV6-5 and TRBJ1-4; D perhaps matches TRBD1 (6 bases). Germline lookup yields CDR1 MNHEY and CDR2 SVGAGI. V was clipped by 8 bases and J by 2 bases, with 15 bases between them. The CDR3 runs to 15 residues.

The rearrangement joins TRBV12-5 to TRBJ1-5; a weak D match, TRBD1 (5 bases). V was clipped by 7 bases and J by 7 bases, with 20 bases between them. There are 15 residues in the CDR3. Germline V gene data show CDR1 as LGHNT and CDR2 as FRNRAP. DNA of the CDR3: TGTGCTAGTGCCCCGGTTTCGGCCCCAGGGCAGCCCCAGCATTTT. Translating gives CASAPVSAPGQPQHF.

V and J are TRBV7-9 and TRBJ2-7; weak D call: TRBD2 (6 bases). CDR3 size: 15 residues. CDR1 SEHNR and CDR2 FQNEAQ come from the germline V gene (reference sequence). V was pared by 2 bases and J by 6 bases, with 17 bases between. The CDR3 protein is CASSLTGKTSSEQYF. As DNA, the CDR3 is TGTGCCAGCAGCTTAACGGGAAAAACTAGCTCCGAGCAGTACTTC.

The chain uses TRBV18 and TRBJ2-3; tentatively, D is TRBD1 (6 bases). CDR1 and CDR2 from the germline V gene are KGHSH and LQKENI. The CDR3 contains 15 residues. The V and J ends lost 4 bases and 2 bases respectively, with 13 bases between them. CDR3 region: CASSLNRELTDTQYF. Written as DNA, the CDR3 is TGTGCCAGCTCACTTAACAGGGAGCTCACAGATACGCAGTATTTT.

This clone was observed a single time. The chain has TRBV19 and TRBJ1-5; weak D call: TRBD1 (6 bases). The CDR3 consists of 14 residues. Deletions cut 3 bases from V and 7 bases from J, with 13 bases between. Germline loops: CDR1 LNHDA, CDR2 SQIVND (reference sequence). CDR3 sequence (DNA): TGTGCCAGTAGTATCCAGGGGAGCGGACAGCCCCAGCATTTT. It yields the protein CASSIQGSGQPQHF.

This chain joins TRBV21-1 and TRBJ2-7; the table's D call of TRBD2 was not tested on the DNA. TRBV21-1 is an annotated pseudogene. The CDR3 has 11 amino acids. Written as DNA, the CDR3 is TGTGGCTCGCAGGTTCTAGCTGAGCAGTACTTC. It translates to CGSQVLAEQYF.

This clone was seen only once. The rearrangement links TRBV6-2 or TRBV6-3 to TRBJ2-7, with TRBD1 matching over 8 bases. After removal of 6 bases from V and 5 bases from J, the junction contained 9 bases not matched to a gene. This CDR3 comprises 14 residues. CDR1 is MNHEY and CDR2 is SVGEGT in the germline V gene. The CDR3 reads CASSPTRQGNEQYF. The DNA for the CDR3 is TGTGCCAGCAGCCCAACCCGACAGGGGAACGAGCAGTACTTC.

This clone was picked up a small number of times. The chain uses TRBV19 and TRBJ1-6; the D is unclear. V was shortened by 6 bases and J by 7 bases, with 10 bases between the two germline ends. The CDR3 has 13 residues. Germline V CDR1 and CDR2: LNHDA, SQIVND (reference sequence). The CDR3 DNA sequence: TGTGCCAGTAGGGCTCTGAGGAATTCACCCCTCCACTTT. As protein: CASRALRNSPLHF.

The J gene is TRBJ2-6, the V gene TRBV7-2; tentatively, D is TRBD2 (6 bases). CDR3 length equals 15 residues. The V end lost 5 bases, the J end lost 4 bases, and 12 bases lay between the germline ends. Germline CDR1 is SGHTA and CDR2 is FQGNSA. CDR3 protein: CASSPSRGGANVLTF. CDR3 nucleotides: TGTGCCAGCAGCCCTTCGCGGGGCGGGGCCAACGTCCTGACTTTC.

CDR3 region: CASSKQGMEYEQYF. The CDR3 DNA sequence: TGTGCCAGCAGCAAACAGGGGATGGAGTACGAGCAGTACTTC. This sequence joins TRBV28 and TRBJ2-7, with 7 positions matching TRBD1. This CDR3 is 14 amino acids long. V shed 6 bases, J shed 4 bases, and the junction held 9 bases outside the gene matches. Per the germline V gene, CDR1 is MDHEN and CDR2 is SYDVKM.

The gene calls are TRBV7-2 and TRBJ1-6; D is undetermined. CDR3 size: 13 residues. Germline V gene lookup returns CDR1 SGHTA and CDR2 FQGNSA. Trimming removed 5 bases at V and 10 bases at J, with 12 bases between. As DNA, the CDR3 is TGTGCCAGCAGCCTAAGGAGGGTCTCACCCCTCCACTTT. It codes for CASSLRRVSPLHF.

This rearrangement joins TRBV6-5 to TRBJ1-6, with no clear D. Germline loops: CDR1 MNHEY, CDR2 SVGAGI. This CDR3 is built from 16 residues. The V gene lost 2 bases and the J gene lost 7 bases, with 15 bases spanning the gap. The CDR3 loop reads CASSYASWQANSPLHF. CDR3 sequence (DNA): TGTGCCAGCAGTTACGCATCATGGCAGGCCAATTCACCCCTCCACTTT.

The chain couples TRBV19 to TRBJ1-5; tentatively, D is TRBD1 (5 bases). This CDR3 spans 13 amino acids. Trimming removed 11 bases from V and 1 base from J, with 12 bases in between. The V gene's germline CDR1 is LNHDA and CDR2 SQIVND (reference sequence). CDR3 protein: CAGGGGSNQPQHF. In DNA, the CDR3 is TGTGCCGGGGGGGGAGGAAGCAATCAGCCCCAGCATTTT. Based on the CDR3 plus reference TRBV19 and TRBJ1-5, the full variable domain is DGGITQSPKYLFRKEGQNVTLSCEQNLNHDAMYWYRQDPGQGLRLIYYSQIVNDFQKGDIAEGYSVSREKKESFPLTVTSAQKNPTAFYLCAGGGGSNQPQHFGDGTRLSIL.

The table lists this clone with a count of one. The rearrangement uses TRBV6-5 and TRBJ2-7, with 8 positions matching TRBD2. The CDR3 spans 16 residues. CDR1 is MNHEY, CDR2 SVGAGI, per germline. The V and J ends lost 0 bases and 3 bases, in that order; junction bases with no gene match: 7. The CDR3 here is CASSYSGSLAGYEQYF. CDR3 DNA: TGTGCCAGCAGTTACTCGGGCTCCCTAGCGGGCTACGAGCAGTACTTC.

This sequence joins TRBV5-1 and TRBJ2-1; 9 bases match TRBD2. The CDR3 runs 16 residues. V gave up 0 bases and J gave up 1 base; unmatched junction bases: 2. The germline CDR1 and CDR2 sequences are SGHRS and YFSETQ. The CDR3 reads CASSLGSGGSYNEQFF. The CDR3 coding sequence is TGCGCCAGCAGCTTGGGGAGCGGGGGGTCCTACAATGAGCAGTTCTTC. Filled out from reference TRBV5-1 and TRBJ2-1, the complete variable domain reads KAGVTQTPRYLIKTRGQQVTLSCSPISGHRSVSWYQQTPGQGLQFLFEYFSETQRNKGNFPGRFSGRQFSNSRSEMNVSTLELGDSALYLCASSLGSGGSYNEQFFGPGTRLTVL.

The chain is built from TRBV5-1 and TRBJ1-6; tentatively, D is TRBD1 (5 bases). Germline V lookup: CDR1 SGHRS, CDR2 YFSETQ. Trimming removed 2 bases from V and 7 bases from J, with 7 bases in between. CDR3 size: 13 residues. The CDR3 protein is CASSLQDNSPLHF. The CDR3 DNA sequence: TGCGCCAGCAGCTTACAGGACAATTCACCCCTCCACTTT.

The chain recombines TRBV7-8 with TRBJ1-1; 7 bases are shared with TRBD1. CDR3 length: 14 residues. V lost 5 bases to trimming and J lost 5 bases; unmatched junction nucleotides: 8. Germline CDR1 reads SGHVS; CDR2 reads FQNEAQ. The CDR3 nucleotides read TGTGCCAGCAGCGTTACCAGGGGGGCTACTGAAGCTTTCTTT. Amino acids: CASSVTRGATEAFF.

This clone has just a few counts. The rearrangement links TRBV15 to TRBJ1-2; no clear D. V lost 0 bases and J 3 bases, leaving 14 bases between the germline ends. Germline CDR1 reads LNHNV; CDR2 reads YYDKDF (reference sequence). The CDR3 length is 16 residues. This CDR3 is CATSRDIRERDYGYTF. The CDR3 DNA reads TGTGCCACCAGCAGAGATATACGGGAACGGGACTATGGCTACACCTTC. Based on the CDR3 plus reference TRBV15 and TRBJ1-2, the full variable domain is DAMVIQNPRYQVTQFGKPVTLSCSQTLNHNVMYWYQQKSSQAPKLLFHYYDKDFNNEADTPDNFQSRRPNTSFCFLDIRSPGLGDTAMYLCATSRDIRERDYGYTFGSGTRLTVV.

The V call is TRBV27, the J call TRBJ2-1, with TRBD1 identical over 8 bases. V dropped 3 bases and J dropped 1; count of bases not matched to a gene: 5. This CDR3 comprises 16 residues. The germline V gene encodes CDR1 MNHEY and CDR2 SMNVEV (reference sequence). The CDR3 DNA reads as TGTGCCAGCAGTTTCAGGGGGCCCCCTTCCTACAATGAGCAGTTCTTC. This codes for CASSFRGPPSYNEQFF.

The chain couples TRBV5-5 to TRBJ1-1; TRBD1 matches 8 bases. The CDR3 consists of 15 residues. Germline lookup yields CDR1 SGHKS and CDR2 YYEKEE (reference sequence). Germline trimming cut 1 base from V and 2 bases from J; bases unmatched to any gene: 4. The CDR3 DNA reads TGTGCCAGCAGCTTGCCGGGACAGGCTAACACTGAAGCTTTCTTT. Its translation: CASSLPGQANTEAFF.